This T cell receptor beta chain was identified during a study of cytomegalovirus exposure and HLA in healthy donors. Study-level results: Analysis was carried out at a later point, and it linked a missense DCLRE1C variant to TCR beta V- and J-gene trimming. Most TCR sequences were rare, but some public TCRs occurred in many donors. An analysis done earlier found most TCR beta V segments productive about 87% or about 30% of the time.

PCR used 60 Vbeta primers and 13 Jbeta primers. TCRdb keeps only in-frame clones here, not all; method: immunoSEQ multiplex PCR. The profile covers 150,000 or so clones, with around 82% appearing a single time and around 2.4% taken by the ten largest. CDR1 ENHRY and CDR2 SYGVKD come from the germline V gene. Trimming stripped 8 bases from V and 6 bases from J, with 13 bases between. This CDR3 contains 13 residues. Worth noting for this clone: Its antigen is not identified.

The receptor's source is a man in his forties or fifties in good health and CMV-seronegative. Sample: PBMCs. The J gene is TRBJ1-4, the V gene TRBV10-3, with a weak D call TRBD1 (6 bases). The CDR3 DNA is TGTGCCATCGGAGGACAGAGTCATGAAAAACTGTTTTTT. Translated, it gives CAIGGQSHEKLFF.